A selection of T cell receptor beta chains follows, all from one sample in a study of T cells in Graves' hyperthyroidism and ophthalmopathy. A single record per CDR3 protein comes from TCRdb applying MiXCR to the multiplex PCR reads. The sample has hundreds of thousands of distinct CDR3 sequences; roughly 37% are singletons. Input material: blood. The receptors here all came from a young man with Graves' hyperthyroidism. CDR3s leave out the opening cysteine and the closing phenylalanine or tryptophan. D genes are given only for firm matches. Expanded clones get a size class; other rows say once, few or many, or leave the size out.

v_gene	d_gene	abundance	len	j_gene	CDR3aa
TRBV2	-	-	9	TRBJ1-2	ASSQKAGYT
TRBV24-1	-	-	12	TRBJ2-5	ATGGGPDQETQY
TRBV11-2	TRBD1	-	13	TRBJ2-5	ASRRTGGVGETQY
TRBV7-3	TRBD2	-	15	TRBJ2-2	ASSLASSGGPFGELF
TRBV5-1	-	-	13	TRBJ1-4	ASSLGRLYNEKLF
TRBV2	-	many	12	TRBJ2-7	ASSGFDSSYEQY
TRBV6-6	TRBD2	few	12	TRBJ2-7	ASGAGLAHYEQY
TRBV19	-	few	11	TRBJ1-1	ASSIMGSAEAF
TRBV6-1	-	many	9	TRBJ2-2	ASISPGELF
TRBV7-8	-	-	13	TRBJ1-6	ASSLGDSSNSPLH
TRBV29-1	-	once	11	TRBJ2-7	RTGTGLAYEQY
TRBV12-3/TRBV12-4	-	few	11	TRBJ2-2	ASSFLPTGELF
TRBV20-1	TRBD2	few	16	TRBJ2-5	SARDVRLAGGRQETQY
TRBV15	-	many	13	TRBJ1-1	ATRRRRTGDTEAF
TRBV19	-	few	13	TRBJ2-2	ASSISGGVAGELF
TRBV6-1	-	few	13	TRBJ2-6	ASRQGTTGANVLT
TRBV4-1	-	once	13	TRBJ1-1	ASGKSPLRDTEAF
TRBV10-3	-	many	10	TRBJ2-2	AISVRSGELF
TRBV12-3/TRBV12-4	-	-	11	TRBJ1-1	ASSLARRTEAF
TRBV9	-	-	10	-	ASSYDDYEQY
TRBV7-2	-	few	12	TRBJ2-7	ASRSLRGADEQY
TRBV15	-	many	13	TRBJ1-6	ATSAEGEANSPLH
TRBV20-1	-	-	14	TRBJ2-7	SASHGTRDRTYEQY
TRBV6-6	-	-	14	TRBJ2-5	ASSQGAGGLAETQY
TRBV5-1	TRBD1	few	12	TRBJ1-1	ASSLKQGYTEAF
TRBV7-2	-	-	9	TRBJ1-1	ASSGEVEAF
TRBV2	TRBD1	many	12	TRBJ1-2	ASRETGEERGYT
TRBV10-3	-	many	11	TRBJ1-1	AISVRQEFEAF
TRBV25-1	-	many	12	TRBJ2-5	ASSEDRELETQY
TRBV7-8	-	few	16	TRBJ2-2	ASSLSRQGVGSTGELF
TRBV9	TRBD1	many	13	TRBJ1-6	ASSVRDRLHSPLH
TRBV9	-	-	12	TRBJ1-1	ASSVNTGRTEAF
TRBV29-1	-	-	11	TRBJ2-2	SVPQGRTGELF
TRBV12-3/TRBV12-4	-	many	13	TRBJ1-1	ASSLSGQLNTEAF
TRBV29-1	TRBD2	-	12	TRBJ2-2	SLWTSGRTGELF
TRBV10-2	-	-	13	TRBJ2-7	ASSPPGGGSLEQY
TRBV20-1	-	many	11	TRBJ1-1	SASPGAYTEAF
TRBV5-1	-	many	10	TRBJ1-1	ASSDDWGEAF
TRBV2	-	-	9	-	ASSEPNEQF
TRBV12-3/TRBV12-4	TRBD1	few	11	TRBJ2-7	ASSIYTGDQQY
TRBV9	-	few	13	TRBJ1-1	ASSVEGVVNTEAF
TRBV20-1	-	few	12	TRBJ1-1	SARAAHLGTEAF
TRBV10-3	TRBD1	-	12	TRBJ2-5	ASSGTGVKETQY
TRBV7-8	TRBD2	few	16	TRBJ2-2	ASSHRSGLAGGPGELF
TRBV25-1	-	-	11	TRBJ2-3	ASSQRGTDTQY
TRBV4-1	-	few	13	TRBJ1-5	ASSQEPAGTQPQH